This is a list of T cell receptor beta chains from one sample in a study of Tregs in tolerant kidney transplant recipients. The protocol was immunoSEQ multiplex PCR, while the TCRdb copy is restricted to in-frame clones and leaves out a portion. The repertoire holds 75,000 to 100,000 clones, with more than 90% as singletons. The sequenced sample was CD8+ T cells from blood. All receptors derive from a human donor in good health. Both conserved end residues are part of each CDR3. Each record gives: V gene, D gene, CDR3 length, J gene, clone size, CDR3 DNA, CDR3 protein. A D gene is named only where the DNA matches it firmly. Only part of the rows carry a size: once, few, many, or a class if the clone is expanded.

V: TRBV4-1
D: .
length: 16
J: TRBJ2-4
size: .
DNA: TGCGCCAGCAGCCAAGATGAGAACAGGTTCGAAAACATTCAGTACTTC
CDR3: CASSQDENRFENIQYF

V: TRBV5-6
D: .
length: 13
J: TRBJ1-5
size: .
DNA: TGTGCCAGCAGCTTGGGGGGTGGACAGCCCCAGCATTTT
CDR3: CASSLGGGQPQHF

V: TRBV4-2
D: .
length: 15
J: TRBJ2-7
size: once
DNA: TGTGCCAGCAGCCAAGGGACCGGACTCACCTACGAGCAGTACTTC
CDR3: CASSQGTGLTYEQYF

V: TRBV27
D: TRBD1
length: 18
J: TRBJ2-5
size: .
DNA: TGTGCCAGCAGTTGGTTGGGGAAGTCTGGGACAGGGAAAGAGACCCAGTACTTC
CDR3: CASSWLGKSGTGKETQYF

V: TRBV25-1
D: .
length: 12
J: TRBJ1-2
size: .
DNA: TGTGCCAGCAGTGCGAGTAACTATGGCTACACCTTC
CDR3: CASSASNYGYTF

V: TRBV29-1
D: .
length: 13
J: TRBJ1-5
size: .
DNA: TGCAGCGTTGGAGGACGGGGCAATCAGCCCCAGCATTTT
CDR3: CSVGGRGNQPQHF

V: TRBV21-1
D: .
length: 19
J: TRBJ1-6
size: .
DNA: TGTGCCACCCGGGAGAGGTTACCGGCCCGGCGCGGATATAATTCACCCCTCCACTTT
CDR3: CATRERLPARRGYNSPLHF

V: TRBV5-4
D: TRBD2
length: 20
J: TRBJ2-7
size: .
DNA: TGTGCCAGCAGCTGCCCTTTTACCGGGACTAGCGGGAGAAAGGCCTACGAGCAGTACTTC
CDR3: CASSCPFTGTSGRKAYEQYF

V: TRBV5-5
D: TRBD1
length: 15
J: TRBJ1-1
size: .
DNA: TGTGCCAGCAGCTCAGTATACAGGGGGCGAACTGAAGCTTTCTTT
CDR3: CASSSVYRGRTEAFF

V: TRBV14
D: .
length: 13
J: TRBJ1-2
size: .
DNA: TGTGCCAGCAGCCAAGACAGGTCCAATGGCTACACCTTC
CDR3: CASSQDRSNGYTF

V: TRBV2
D: TRBD2
length: 15
J: TRBJ2-7
size: .
DNA: TGTGCCAGCAACCTGGGGGGGACCGACTCCTACGAGCAGTACTTC
CDR3: CASNLGGTDSYEQYF

V: TRBV2
D: TRBD1
length: 16
J: TRBJ2-7
size: .
DNA: TGTGCCAGCAGTGAAAGCTGGACAGGGGATTCCTACGAGCAGTACTTC
CDR3: CASSESWTGDSYEQYF

V: TRBV15
D: .
length: 15
J: TRBJ1-4
size: .
DNA: TGTGCCACCAGCAGAGACATGTCGACTAATGAAAAACTGTTTTTT
CDR3: CATSRDMSTNEKLFF

V: TRBV15
D: .
length: 16
J: TRBJ2-7
size: .
DNA: TGTGCCACCAGCAGAGAACGGCGCCTACTTTCCTACGAGCAGTACTTC
CDR3: CATSRERRLLSYEQYF

V: TRBV9
D: .
length: 16
J: TRBJ2-1
size: .
DNA: TGTGCCAGCAGCGCCTCCTTAGGGGCAGGCGGGAATGAGCAGTTCTTC
CDR3: CASSASLGAGGNEQFF

V: TRBV30
D: .
length: 11
J: TRBJ2-1
size: .
DNA: TGTGGGGGGCGACGATCCGATGAGCAGTTCTTC
CDR3: CGGRRSDEQFF

V: TRBV7-3
D: .
length: 13
J: TRBJ2-7
size: .
DNA: TGTGCCAGCAGCTTAATTGGGTTGGGAGAGCAGTACTTC
CDR3: CASSLIGLGEQYF

V: TRBV6-5
D: .
length: 15
J: TRBJ1-1
size: .
DNA: TGTGCCAGCAGTTACTCGATAACAGGGAACACTGAAGCTTTCTTT
CDR3: CASSYSITGNTEAFF

V: TRBV5-4
D: TRBD1
length: 15
J: TRBJ2-1
size: .
DNA: TGTGCCAGCAGCCATGACAGGGGCTCATACAATGAGCAGTTCTTC
CDR3: CASSHDRGSYNEQFF

V: TRBV5-4
D: .
length: 15
J: TRBJ1-1
size: .
DNA: TGTGCCAGCAGCTTGGGGCCGGCCTCTGGGACTGAAGCTTTCTTT
CDR3: CASSLGPASGTEAFF

V: TRBV4-1
D: .
length: 15
J: TRBJ1-5
size: .
DNA: TGCGCCAGCAGCCAAGGGGACCCCGTTTATCAGCCCCAGCATTTT
CDR3: CASSQGDPVYQPQHF

V: TRBV7-2
D: .
length: 17
J: TRBJ2-7
size: .
DNA: TGTGCCAGCAGCTCCGTCGGGGGATTGGGCCTTTTGGGCGAGCAGTACTTC
CDR3: CASSSVGGLGLLGEQYF

V: TRBV6-1
D: .
length: 13
J: TRBJ2-7
size: .
DNA: TGTGCCAGCAGTGAGGTCAGGGGCAACGAGCAGTACTTC
CDR3: CASSEVRGNEQYF

V: TRBV6-1
D: .
length: 14
J: TRBJ1-4
size: .
DNA: TGTGCCAGCAGTGAGGGGTCAACTAATGAAAAACTGTTTTTT
CDR3: CASSEGSTNEKLFF

V: TRBV10-3
D: TRBD2
length: 16
J: TRBJ2-5
size: .
DNA: TGTGCCATCAGTGAGTTGCTAGCGGGAGTTGGGGAGACCCAGTACTTC
CDR3: CAISELLAGVGETQYF

V: TRBV9
D: .
length: 16
J: TRBJ2-2
size: .
DNA: TGTGCCAGCAGCGTAGTAAGGGCCGGAGGGACCGGGGAGCTGTTTTTT
CDR3: CASSVVRAGGTGELFF

V: TRBV6-4
D: TRBD1
length: 15
J: TRBJ1-5
size: .
DNA: TGTGCCAGCAGTGTGACAGGGGGTAGCAATCAGCCCCAGCATTTT
CDR3: CASSVTGGSNQPQHF

V: TRBV6-5
D: TRBD2
length: 14
J: TRBJ2-7
size: .
DNA: TGTGCCAGCAGTTACTCGGGGGGGTACCACGAGCAGTACTTC
CDR3: CASSYSGGYHEQYF

V: TRBV27
D: TRBD1
length: 17
J: TRBJ2-2
size: .
DNA: TGTGCCAGCAGCCCCGGGACAGGCGTAGTTTTCCCCGGGGAGCTGTTTTTT
CDR3: CASSPGTGVVFPGELFF

V: TRBV27
D: .
length: 13
J: TRBJ2-7
size: .
DNA: TGTGCCAGCAGTCCCCACCGTCCCTACGAGCAGTACTTC
CDR3: CASSPHRPYEQYF

V: TRBV20-1
D: .
length: 11
J: TRBJ2-1
size: once
DNA: TGCAGTGCTACCTCCTACAATGAGCAGTTCTTC
CDR3: CSATSYNEQFF

V: TRBV6-1
D: TRBD2
length: 15
J: TRBJ2-1
size: .
DNA: TGTGCCAGCAGTCAACTAGCGGGAGTCTACAATGAGCAGTTCTTC
CDR3: CASSQLAGVYNEQFF

V: TRBV29-1
D: .
length: 12
J: TRBJ1-2
size: .
DNA: TGCAGCGTTGGAGGCAGGGGCTATGGCTACACCTTC
CDR3: CSVGGRGYGYTF

V: TRBV2
D: .
length: 15
J: TRBJ1-5
size: .
DNA: TGTGCCAGCAGTGGACACAGGGTGGGCAATCAGCCCCAGCATTTT
CDR3: CASSGHRVGNQPQHF

V: TRBV7-8
D: TRBD2
length: 15
J: TRBJ2-7
size: .
DNA: TGTGCCAGCAGCCGGCCCAGCGGGAGTACCCACGAGCAGTACTTC
CDR3: CASSRPSGSTHEQYF

V: TRBV5-6
D: .
length: 13
J: TRBJ2-7
size: .
DNA: TGTGCCAGCAGCTTGGATAGTTTGTACGAGCAGTACTTC
CDR3: CASSLDSLYEQYF

V: TRBV9
D: .
length: 15
J: TRBJ1-5
size: .
DNA: TGTGCCAGCAGCGAAGGACCGAAAACTAATCAGCCCCAGCATTTT
CDR3: CASSEGPKTNQPQHF

V: TRBV11-1
D: .
length: 16
J: TRBJ2-3
size: .
DNA: TGTGCCAGCAGCTCAGACAGCTCCTCTAGCACAGATACGCAGTATTTT
CDR3: CASSSDSSSSTDTQYF

V: TRBV9
D: TRBD2
length: 14
J: TRBJ2-1
size: .
DNA: TGTGCCAGCAGCGTAGCCCTAGCGGGTAATGAGCAGTTCTTC
CDR3: CASSVALAGNEQFF

V: TRBV13
D: .
length: 13
J: TRBJ2-7
size: .
DNA: TGTGCCAGCAGCTGGGGGACAAACTACGAGCAGTACTTC
CDR3: CASSWGTNYEQYF

V: TRBV5-1
D: TRBD2
length: 14
J: TRBJ2-1
size: .
DNA: TGCGCCAGCAGCTTGGTCGGGGGGGCAGATGAGCAGTTCTTC
CDR3: CASSLVGGADEQFF

V: TRBV25-1
D: .
length: 12
J: TRBJ2-5
size: once
DNA: TGTGCCAGTCTCGGGGCCCAAGAGACCCAGTACTTC
CDR3: CASLGAQETQYF

V: TRBV5-1
D: TRBD1
length: 14
J: TRBJ2-7
size: .
DNA: TGCGCCAGCAGCGGGACAGGGGGCGAGTACGAGCAGTACTTC
CDR3: CASSGTGGEYEQYF

V: TRBV2
D: TRBD2
length: 16
J: TRBJ2-7
size: .
DNA: TGTGCCAGCTTTATGACTAGCGGGAGCATTCACTACGAGCAGTACTTC
CDR3: CASFMTSGSIHYEQYF

V: TRBV7-9
D: TRBD1
length: 16
J: TRBJ2-5
size: .
DNA: TGTGCCAGCAGGGGGGACAGGGGTAGATTCGAAGAGACCCAGTACTTC
CDR3: CASRGDRGRFEETQYF

V: TRBV4-1
D: .
length: 12
J: TRBJ1-1
size: few
DNA: TGCGCCAGCAGCCGTGGGAACACTGAAGCTTTCTTT
CDR3: CASSRGNTEAFF

V: TRBV7-6
D: TRBD1
length: 12
J: TRBJ1-1
size: .
DNA: TGTGCCAGCAGCCAATGGACAGGGGAAGCTTTCTTT
CDR3: CASSQWTGEAFF

V: TRBV18
D: .
length: 16
J: TRBJ2-6
size: .
DNA: TGTGCCAGCTCACCACGAGACAGCTCGGGGGCCAACGTCCTGACTTTC
CDR3: CASSPRDSSGANVLTF

V: TRBV6-5
D: TRBD2
length: 14
J: TRBJ2-7
size: .
DNA: TGTGCCAGCAGTTTTGGACTAGCGGTCTACGAGCAGTACTTC
CDR3: CASSFGLAVYEQYF

V: TRBV4-1
D: TRBD2
length: 19
J: TRBJ2-5
size: .
DNA: TGCGCCAGCAGCCAAGTCGTGACTAGCGGGAGCGACTCCCAAGAGACCCAGTACTTC
CDR3: CASSQVVTSGSDSQETQYF

V: TRBV6-1
D: TRBD2
length: 18
J: TRBJ2-3
size: .
DNA: TGTGCCAGCAGTGAACCGGGACTAGCGGGAGAAGAGGCAGATACGCAGTATTTT
CDR3: CASSEPGLAGEEADTQYF

V: TRBV7-9
D: .
length: 16
J: TRBJ2-5
size: .
DNA: TGTGCCAGCAGCTTAGCGCGGACGGATAGGGGTGAGACCCAGTACTTC
CDR3: CASSLARTDRGETQYF

V: TRBV9
D: TRBD2
length: 15
J: TRBJ2-1
size: .
DNA: TGTGCCAGCAGCCCCCGACTAGCGGGGGAGAATGAGCAGTTCTTC
CDR3: CASSPRLAGENEQFF